The rows below give T cell receptor beta chains drawn from one sample of a study of T cell responses to AZD1222 COVID-19 vaccine. Measured with immunoSEQ multiplex PCR; TCRdb has only the in-frame clones, and not every one. Counted here are around 150,000 clones, roughly nine tenths occurring once; the ten biggest clones make up 2.5% to 4%. The sequenced sample was peripheral blood, obtained 28 days after the second AZD1222 dose. These TCRs come from an adult who received the AZD1222 COVID-19 vaccine. Each CDR3 is given with its conserved first and last residue. D genes are given only for firm matches. Clone size is given for some rows only: seen once, a few or many times, or a class if the clone is expanded.

V,size,J,D,DNA,CDR3
TRBV11-2,.,TRBJ1-5,TRBD1,TGTGCCAGCAGGGACAGGGGCATCAATCAGCCCCAGCATTTT,CASRDRGINQPQHF
TRBV2,once,TRBJ2-7,.,TGTGCCAGCAGGGACGGATACTACGAGCAGTACTTC,CASRDGYYEQYF
TRBV7-3,.,TRBJ2-2,TRBD2,TGTGCCAGCAGCCCCCCCGGACTAGCGGGAATGGACACCGGGGAGCTGTTTTTT,CASSPPGLAGMDTGELFF
TRBV12-3/TRBV12-4,.,TRBJ1-2,.,TGTGCCAGCAGTTTTACATTCACGGACGGCTACACCTTC,CASSFTFTDGYTF
TRBV12-3/TRBV12-4,.,TRBJ1-5,.,TGTGCCAGCAGTTTGAAGGAGGACCAGCCCCAGCATTTT,CASSLKEDQPQHF
TRBV11-3,.,TRBJ2-1,.,TGTGCCAGCAGCGCCGGCCCAGCGGCCAATGAGCAGTTCTTC,CASSAGPAANEQFF
TRBV30,.,TRBJ1-1,TRBD1,TGTGCCTGGAGTGTAGCAGGGGGCAACACTGAAGCTTTCTTT,CAWSVAGGNTEAFF
TRBV10-3,few,TRBJ1-2,.,TGTGCCATCAGTGAGATCCCGGGGATGAGAGGCTATGGCTACACCTTC,CAISEIPGMRGYGYTF
TRBV11-2,.,TRBJ2-1,.,TGTGCCAGCAGCCCGATACTTGTCCCCTACAATGAGCAGTTCTTC,CASSPILVPYNEQFF
TRBV30,.,TRBJ1-1,.,TGTGCCTGGACGATGTGGATAGTAAACACTGAAGCTTTCTTT,CAWTMWIVNTEAFF
TRBV19,.,TRBJ2-2,.,TGTGCCAGTAGTACTGGGACAACTAACACCGGGGAGCTGTTTTTT,CASSTGTTNTGELFF
TRBV2,.,TRBJ1-4,.,TGTGCCAGCAGACGACAGTCTCACGGCGAAAAACTGTTTTTT,CASRRQSHGEKLFF
TRBV28,.,TRBJ2-7,.,TGTGCCAGCAGTTTAACTCGGGAGCATGAGCAGTACTTC,CASSLTREHEQYF
TRBV3-1/TRBV3-2,few,TRBJ2-3,TRBD2,TGTGCCAGCAGCCAAGGACTAGCGGTTAGCACAGATACGCAGTATTTT,CASSQGLAVSTDTQYF
TRBV19,.,TRBJ1-2,.,TGTGCCAGTAGTCCCCCCCGCCCTAGAAGGGGCTATGGCTACACCTTC,CASSPPRPRRGYGYTF
TRBV13,.,TRBJ1-5,.,TGTGCCAGCAGCGCCTACCGGGACGGAGACAATCAGCCCCAGCATTTT,CASSAYRDGDNQPQHF
TRBV5-4,.,TRBJ1-1,.,TGTGCCAGTGCCTTAGAGGATACTGAAGCTTTCTTT,CASALEDTEAFF
TRBV7-2,.,TRBJ1-2,.,TGTGCCAGCAGCTGGAAACAGGGAAACGGCTACACCTTC,CASSWKQGNGYTF
TRBV28,once,TRBJ1-1,.,TGTGCCAGCAGCCGAACATTTGCTGAAGCTTTCTTT,CASSRTFAEAFF
TRBV18,.,TRBJ2-2,TRBD1,TGTGCCAGCTCACCGGACAGGGATACCGGGGAGCTGTTTTTT,CASSPDRDTGELFF
TRBV3-1/TRBV3-2,.,TRBJ1-5,.,TGTGCCAGCAGCCAAGAGGATAGCAATCAGCCCCAGCATTTT,CASSQEDSNQPQHF
TRBV14,.,TRBJ1-1,.,TGTGCCAGCAGCCTAGCAGGAGGAATAACTGAAGCTTTCTTT,CASSLAGGITEAFF
TRBV29-1,.,TRBJ1-2,.,TGCAGCGTCTCACCTGTGGCAGCTAACTATGGCTACACCTTC,CSVSPVAANYGYTF
TRBV10-3,.,TRBJ1-1,.,TGTGCCATCAGGGACCCTCGACAGACGAACACTGAAGCTTTCTTT,CAIRDPRQTNTEAFF
TRBV2,.,TRBJ2-5,TRBD1,TGTGCCAGCAGTGAATGGCAGGGGGCGAAGACCCAGTACTTC,CASSEWQGAKTQYF
TRBV4-1,.,TRBJ2-3,TRBD2,TGCGCCAGCAGCCACCCGGGGTACGAGCGGGAGGGCACAGATACGCAGTATTTT,CASSHPGYEREGTDTQYF
TRBV5-6,.,TRBJ1-1,TRBD1,TGTGCCAGCAGCCGGAAGGACAGGGAGAACACTGAAGCTTTCTTT,CASSRKDRENTEAFF
TRBV9,.,TRBJ2-1,TRBD1,TGTGCCAGCAGCCGTTCCGGGACAGAATACAATGAGCAGTTCTTC,CASSRSGTEYNEQFF